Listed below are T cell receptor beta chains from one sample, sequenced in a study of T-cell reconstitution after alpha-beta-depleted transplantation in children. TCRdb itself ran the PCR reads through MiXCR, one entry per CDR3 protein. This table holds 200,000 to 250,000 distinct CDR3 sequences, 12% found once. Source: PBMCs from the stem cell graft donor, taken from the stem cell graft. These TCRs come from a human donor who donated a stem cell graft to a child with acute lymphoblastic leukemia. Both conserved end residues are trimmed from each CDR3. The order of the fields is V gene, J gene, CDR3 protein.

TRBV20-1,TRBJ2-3,SAQRQGPITDTQY
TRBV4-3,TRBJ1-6,ASSHNDNSPLH
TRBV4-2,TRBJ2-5,ASSLQAETQY
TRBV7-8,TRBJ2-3,ASSLPLLAGDDRTQY
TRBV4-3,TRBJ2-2,ASRSKGTGELF
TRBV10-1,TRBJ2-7,ASSESKRGAIHEQY
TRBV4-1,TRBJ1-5,ASTQVGGSQPQH
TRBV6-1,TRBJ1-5,ASRTERLAPQH
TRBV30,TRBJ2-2,AWSTRTSAGRTGELF
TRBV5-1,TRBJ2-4,ASSLESTGADIQY
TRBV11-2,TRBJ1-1,ASSNPGTLNTEAF
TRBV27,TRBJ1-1,ASSFGQMNTEAF
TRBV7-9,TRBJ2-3,ASSLNVRDTITDTQY
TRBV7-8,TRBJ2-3,ASGVKRASTDTQY
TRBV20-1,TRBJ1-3,SARAPGQAVGNTIY
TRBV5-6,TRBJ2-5,VSSPAPLVGETQY
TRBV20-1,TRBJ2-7,SAIIQGPYEQY
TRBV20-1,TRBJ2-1,SAEETSGFYNEQF
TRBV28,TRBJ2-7,ASKDRAFYEQY
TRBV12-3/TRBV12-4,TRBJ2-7,ASRGDIGEEQY
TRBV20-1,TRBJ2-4,SAGGRGLSKNIQY
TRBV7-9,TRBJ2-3,ASSHGNDGPL
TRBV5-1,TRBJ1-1,ASSQGGRTEAF
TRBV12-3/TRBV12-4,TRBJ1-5,ASSLGRVDQPQH
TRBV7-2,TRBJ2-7,ASSFGKSSYEQY
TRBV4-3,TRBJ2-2,ASSLGAAGGNTGELF
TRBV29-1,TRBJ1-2,SAGGYGYT
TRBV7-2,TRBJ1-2,ASSLATGWGASHYGYT
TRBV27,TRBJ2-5,ASSLSGLAGETQY
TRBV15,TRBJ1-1,ATSSNRGPAWAF
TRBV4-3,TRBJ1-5,ASSQDRGFQPQH
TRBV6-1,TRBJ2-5,ASKPGQGEAETQY
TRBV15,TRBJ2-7,ATSRDLLLERGTYEQY
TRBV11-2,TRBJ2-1,ASSIGTNNEQF
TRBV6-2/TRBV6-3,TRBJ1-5,ASSYSSGGGQPQH
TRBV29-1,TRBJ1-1,SVDKAGDREAF
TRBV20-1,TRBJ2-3,SATLQGGADTQY
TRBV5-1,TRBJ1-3,ASSLGQTSFSGNTIY
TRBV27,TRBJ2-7,ASSLWGSEQY
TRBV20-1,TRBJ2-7,SANDRAHEQY
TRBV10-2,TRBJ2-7,ASSERQLLYEQY
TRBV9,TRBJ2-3,ASNGGGSTDTQY
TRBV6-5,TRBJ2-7,ASSYAPTGDEQY
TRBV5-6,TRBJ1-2,ASSPSAGYGYT
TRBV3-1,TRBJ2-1,ASTQEKVVRRNNEQF
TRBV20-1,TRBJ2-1,SASRLAGVEQF
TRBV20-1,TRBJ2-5,SARGTGGTETQY
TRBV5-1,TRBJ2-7,ASSLDGDRLYEQY
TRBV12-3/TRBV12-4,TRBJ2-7,ASRRGQVLNEQY
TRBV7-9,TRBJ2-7,ASSLRDRSYEQY
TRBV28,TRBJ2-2,ASRAGVGGYTGELF